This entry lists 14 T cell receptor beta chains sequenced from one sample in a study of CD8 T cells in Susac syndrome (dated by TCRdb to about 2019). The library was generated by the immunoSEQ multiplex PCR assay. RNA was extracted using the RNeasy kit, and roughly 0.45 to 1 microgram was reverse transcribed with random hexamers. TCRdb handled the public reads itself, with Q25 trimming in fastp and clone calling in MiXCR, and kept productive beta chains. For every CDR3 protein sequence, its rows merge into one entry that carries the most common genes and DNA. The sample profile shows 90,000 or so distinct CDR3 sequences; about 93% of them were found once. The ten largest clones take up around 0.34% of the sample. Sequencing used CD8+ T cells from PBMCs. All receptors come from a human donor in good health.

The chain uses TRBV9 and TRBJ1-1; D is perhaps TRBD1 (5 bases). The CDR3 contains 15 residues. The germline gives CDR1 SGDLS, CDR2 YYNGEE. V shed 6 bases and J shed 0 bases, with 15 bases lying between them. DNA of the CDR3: TGTGCCAGCACTCCGGGGGGAACCATGAACACTGAAGCTTTCTTT. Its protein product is CASTPGGTMNTEAFF.

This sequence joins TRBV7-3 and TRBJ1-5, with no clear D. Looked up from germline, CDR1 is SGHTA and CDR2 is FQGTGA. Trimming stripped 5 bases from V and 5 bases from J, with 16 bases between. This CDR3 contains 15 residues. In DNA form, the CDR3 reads TGTGCCAGCAGCCCTATCGGAGCACCGCATCAGCCCCAGCATTTT. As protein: CASSPIGAPHQPQHF.

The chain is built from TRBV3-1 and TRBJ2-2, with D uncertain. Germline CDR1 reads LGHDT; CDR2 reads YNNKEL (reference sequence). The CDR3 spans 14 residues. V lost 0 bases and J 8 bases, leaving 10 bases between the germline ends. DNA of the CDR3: TGTGCCAGCAGCCAAGAAGCCGTTCTGGGGGAGCTGTTTTTT. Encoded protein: CASSQEAVLGELFF.

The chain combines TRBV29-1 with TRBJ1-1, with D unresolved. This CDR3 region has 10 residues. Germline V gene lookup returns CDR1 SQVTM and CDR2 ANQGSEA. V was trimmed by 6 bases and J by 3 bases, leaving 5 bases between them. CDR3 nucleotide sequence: TGCAGCGTCTGGGACACTGAAGCTTTCTTT. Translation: CSVWDTEAFF.

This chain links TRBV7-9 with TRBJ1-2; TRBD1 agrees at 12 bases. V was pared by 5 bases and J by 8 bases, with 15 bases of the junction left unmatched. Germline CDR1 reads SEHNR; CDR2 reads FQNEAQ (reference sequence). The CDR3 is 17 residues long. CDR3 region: CASSGQGTGGARGGYTF. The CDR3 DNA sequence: TGTGCCAGCAGCGGCCAGGGGACAGGGGGCGCGAGAGGCGGCTACACCTTC. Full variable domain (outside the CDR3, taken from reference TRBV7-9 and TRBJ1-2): DTGVSQNPRHKITKRGQNVTFRCDPISEHNRLYWYRQTLGQGPEFLTYFQNEAQLEKSRLLSDRFSAERPKGSFSTLEIQRTEQGDSAMYLCASSGQGTGGARGGYTFGSGTRLTVV.

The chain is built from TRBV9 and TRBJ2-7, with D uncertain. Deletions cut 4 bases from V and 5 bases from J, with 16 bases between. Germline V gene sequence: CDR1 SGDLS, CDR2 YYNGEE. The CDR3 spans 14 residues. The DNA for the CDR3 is TGTGCCAGCAGCCTAGGTAACACGAATGACGAGCAGTACTTC. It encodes CASSLGNTNDEQYF.

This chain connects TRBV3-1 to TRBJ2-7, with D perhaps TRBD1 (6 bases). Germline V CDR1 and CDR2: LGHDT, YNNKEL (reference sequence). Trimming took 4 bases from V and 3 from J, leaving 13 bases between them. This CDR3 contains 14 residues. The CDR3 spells CASSPAGVYYEQYF. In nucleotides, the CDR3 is TGTGCCAGCAGCCCCGCAGGGGTTTACTACGAGCAGTACTTC.

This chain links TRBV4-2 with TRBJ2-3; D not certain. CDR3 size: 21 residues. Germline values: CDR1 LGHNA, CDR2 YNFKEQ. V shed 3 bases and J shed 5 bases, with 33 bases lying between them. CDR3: CASSQDSFPSVADNIKDTQYF. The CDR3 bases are TGTGCCAGCAGCCAGGATTCTTTCCCAAGCGTGGCAGACAATATTAAAGATACGCAGTATTTT.

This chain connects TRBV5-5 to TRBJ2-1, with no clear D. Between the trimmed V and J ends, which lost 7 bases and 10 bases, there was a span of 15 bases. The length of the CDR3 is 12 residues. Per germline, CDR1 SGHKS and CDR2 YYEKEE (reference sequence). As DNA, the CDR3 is TGTGCCAGCTTCAAGTCCCCCCTCGAGCAGTTCTTC. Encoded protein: CASFKSPLEQFF.

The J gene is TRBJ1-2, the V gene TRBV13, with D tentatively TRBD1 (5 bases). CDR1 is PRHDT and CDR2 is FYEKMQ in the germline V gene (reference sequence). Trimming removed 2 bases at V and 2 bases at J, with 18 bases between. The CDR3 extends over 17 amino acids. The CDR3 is CASSLKAEGRWNYGYTF. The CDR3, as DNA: TGTGCCAGCAGCTTAAAAGCTGAGGGACGGTGGAACTATGGCTACACCTTC.

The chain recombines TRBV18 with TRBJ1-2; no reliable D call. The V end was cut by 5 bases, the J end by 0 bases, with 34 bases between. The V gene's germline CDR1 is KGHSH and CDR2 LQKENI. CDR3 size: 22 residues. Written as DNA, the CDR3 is TGTGCCAGCTCATTCACCCTACCCCCTATTCGGCCGGAGGACCACGCTAACTATGGCTACACCTTC. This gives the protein CASSFTLPPIRPEDHANYGYTF.

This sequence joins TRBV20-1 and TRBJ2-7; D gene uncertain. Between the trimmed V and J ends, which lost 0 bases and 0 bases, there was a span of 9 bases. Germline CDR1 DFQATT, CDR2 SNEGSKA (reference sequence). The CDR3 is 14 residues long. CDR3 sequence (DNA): TGCAGTGCTAGAGATGTTCGCGCCTCCTACGAGCAGTACTTC. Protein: CSARDVRASYEQYF.

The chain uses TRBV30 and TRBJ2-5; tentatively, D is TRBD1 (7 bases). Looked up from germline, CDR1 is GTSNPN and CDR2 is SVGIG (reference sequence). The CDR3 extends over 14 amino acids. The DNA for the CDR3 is TGTGCATCGATGGAGGGGGCGAACTTAAAGACCCAGTACTTC. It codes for CASMEGANLKTQYF.

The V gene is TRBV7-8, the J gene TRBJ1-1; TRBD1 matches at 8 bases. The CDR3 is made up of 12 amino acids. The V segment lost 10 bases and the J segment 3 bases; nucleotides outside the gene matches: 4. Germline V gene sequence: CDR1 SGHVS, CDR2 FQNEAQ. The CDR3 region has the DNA TGTGCCACCGCAGGGGGCCACACTGAAGCTTTCTTT. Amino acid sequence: CATAGGHTEAFF.